These T cell receptor beta chains were read from a single sample in a study of CD8 T cells in Susac syndrome. Each CDR3 protein gets one entry after TCRdb re-called the immunoSEQ multiplex PCR reads with MiXCR. Of 250,000 to 350,000 distinct CDR3 sequences in the sample, roughly 84% were seen once. Specimen: CD8+ T cells from PBMCs. The receptors derive from a human donor with multiple sclerosis. CDR3s include the opening cysteine and the closing phenylalanine or tryptophan. D genes are given only for firm matches. Clone size is given for some rows only: seen once, a few or many times, or a class if the clone is expanded.

CDR3nt: TGTGCCAGCAGTCACCCGGGACTAGCGGGGAATGAGCAGTTCTTC
CDR3aa: CASSHPGLAGNEQFF
v_gene: TRBV2
abundance: -
j_gene: TRBJ2-1
d_gene: TRBD2

CDR3nt: TGTGCCAGCAGCCCAGATAAGCGGACCCTCTCTGGAAACACCATATATTTT
CDR3aa: CASSPDKRTLSGNTIYF
v_gene: TRBV3-1
abundance: -
j_gene: TRBJ1-3
d_gene: -

CDR3nt: TGTGCCAGCAGCCAGGGGGGGAGGGGACAAGAGACCCAGTACTTC
CDR3aa: CASSQGGRGQETQYF
v_gene: TRBV27
abundance: -
j_gene: TRBJ2-5
d_gene: -

CDR3nt: TGTGCCAGCAGCCCCGGAGTCATGATGGGTGAGCAGTTCTTC
CDR3aa: CASSPGVMMGEQFF
v_gene: TRBV6-1
abundance: few
j_gene: TRBJ2-1
d_gene: -

CDR3nt: TGTGCCAGCAGCGTAGGAGGGAGTGGCCACAATGAGCAGTTCTTC
CDR3aa: CASSVGGSGHNEQFF
v_gene: TRBV9
abundance: -
j_gene: TRBJ2-1
d_gene: -

CDR3nt: TGTGCCACCGGGGACAGGGGTAGGTCTAAGGCATCCTACGAGCAGTACTTC
CDR3aa: CATGDRGRSKASYEQYF
v_gene: TRBV28
abundance: -
j_gene: TRBJ2-7
d_gene: TRBD1

CDR3nt: TGTGCCAGCAGCTTTAGAGGGGACATTCAGTACTTC
CDR3aa: CASSFRGDIQYF
v_gene: TRBV11-2
abundance: -
j_gene: TRBJ2-4
d_gene: -

CDR3nt: TGTGCCATCAGTGAGCCAGGGCAGGGCGCCTACGAGCAGTACTTC
CDR3aa: CAISEPGQGAYEQYF
v_gene: TRBV10-3
abundance: -
j_gene: TRBJ2-7
d_gene: -

CDR3nt: TGTGCCAGCAGCTTTGGCAGGGGAGTTGACAATGAGCAGTTCTTC
CDR3aa: CASSFGRGVDNEQFF
v_gene: TRBV6-1
abundance: -
j_gene: TRBJ2-1
d_gene: -

CDR3nt: TGCGCCAGCAGCCCTGGGACAGGGGCCCGCTACGAGCAGTACTTC
CDR3aa: CASSPGTGARYEQYF
v_gene: TRBV5-1
abundance: -
j_gene: TRBJ2-7
d_gene: TRBD1

CDR3nt: TGTGCCAGCAACCGTAGCCCGGCGCTAGACGCAGATACGCAGTATTTT
CDR3aa: CASNRSPALDADTQYF
v_gene: TRBV9
abundance: -
j_gene: TRBJ2-3
d_gene: -

CDR3nt: TGTGCCACCACCCCCCACCGGGACAGTTACAATGAGCAGTTCTTC
CDR3aa: CATTPHRDSYNEQFF
v_gene: TRBV11-2
abundance: -
j_gene: TRBJ2-1
d_gene: TRBD1

CDR3nt: TGTGCCAGCAGCGTAGGGGGAGGTAGGAATCAGCCCCAGCATTTT
CDR3aa: CASSVGGGRNQPQHF
v_gene: TRBV9
abundance: -
j_gene: TRBJ1-5
d_gene: -

CDR3nt: TGTGCCAGCAGTCGACAGGGGGAGACTAGCGGGGCCCAAGAGACCCAGTACTTC
CDR3aa: CASSRQGETSGAQETQYF
v_gene: TRBV12-3/TRBV12-4
abundance: -
j_gene: TRBJ2-5
d_gene: TRBD2

CDR3nt: TGTGCCAGTAGTATGGCGAGGGACGGGGGCGTCGAGCAGTACTTC
CDR3aa: CASSMARDGGVEQYF
v_gene: TRBV19
abundance: -
j_gene: TRBJ2-7
d_gene: -

CDR3nt: TGTGCCAGCAGCCCGCGGCAGGACAGAGACTACACCTTC
CDR3aa: CASSPRQDRDYTF
v_gene: TRBV7-9
abundance: -
j_gene: TRBJ1-2
d_gene: -

CDR3nt: TGTGCCAGCCAGGCTACAACAGCCTACGAGCAGTACTTC
CDR3aa: CASQATTAYEQYF
v_gene: TRBV7-9
abundance: -
j_gene: TRBJ2-7
d_gene: -

CDR3nt: TGTGCCAGCAGTTTAGGGGGAGGAGAGACCCAGTACTTC
CDR3aa: CASSLGGGETQYF
v_gene: TRBV27
abundance: -
j_gene: TRBJ2-5
d_gene: -

CDR3nt: TGTGCCAGCAGCTTTGTAGCGGGAGGTATTTACGAGCAGTACTTC
CDR3aa: CASSFVAGGIYEQYF
v_gene: TRBV7-8
abundance: few
j_gene: TRBJ2-7
d_gene: TRBD2

CDR3nt: TGTGCCAGCAGCTTTGGGACAGGAGATGGCTACACCTTC
CDR3aa: CASSFGTGDGYTF
v_gene: TRBV7-9
abundance: few
j_gene: TRBJ1-2
d_gene: TRBD1

CDR3nt: TGTGCCTGGAGTGGAGAGGGGAACTCCTACGAGCAGTACTTC
CDR3aa: CAWSGEGNSYEQYF
v_gene: TRBV30
abundance: -
j_gene: TRBJ2-7
d_gene: -

CDR3nt: TGTGCCAGCAGCCTTTTCTCCGGGACACCCGACTCTGGAAACACCATATATTTT
CDR3aa: CASSLFSGTPDSGNTIYF
v_gene: TRBV9
abundance: -
j_gene: TRBJ1-3
d_gene: -

CDR3nt: TGCAGCGCTGCCACAGGACCTTATTCCTACGAGCAGTACTTC
CDR3aa: CSAATGPYSYEQYF
v_gene: TRBV29-1
abundance: -
j_gene: TRBJ2-7
d_gene: -

CDR3nt: TGCGCCAGCAGCCAAGATGCGGAGGCGGCCCATTACGAGCAGTACTTC
CDR3aa: CASSQDAEAAHYEQYF
v_gene: TRBV4-1
abundance: -
j_gene: TRBJ2-7
d_gene: -

CDR3nt: TGTGCCAGCAGTAGAGGGGGGCGAACTAGCACAGATACGCAGTATTTT
CDR3aa: CASSRGGRTSTDTQYF
v_gene: TRBV12-3/TRBV12-4
abundance: -
j_gene: TRBJ2-3
d_gene: -

CDR3nt: TGCAGTGCTATTAGAGAAGCGGGAGTGATTACCTACGAGCAGTACTTC
CDR3aa: CSAIREAGVITYEQYF
v_gene: TRBV20-1
abundance: -
j_gene: TRBJ2-7
d_gene: TRBD2

CDR3nt: TGTGCCACAGACAGCGTTACTAGCACAGATACGCAGTATTTT
CDR3aa: CATDSVTSTDTQYF
v_gene: TRBV28
abundance: -
j_gene: TRBJ2-3
d_gene: -

CDR3nt: TGTGCCAGCAGCGTAGTAGCAGAGGACTACACCATATATTTT
CDR3aa: CASSVVAEDYTIYF
v_gene: TRBV9
abundance: -
j_gene: TRBJ1-3
d_gene: -

CDR3nt: TGTGCCACCAGTGCCACACCGGGACAGGGGCGTTACAATGAGCGGTTCTTC
CDR3aa: CATSATPGQGRYNERFF
v_gene: TRBV24-1
abundance: -
j_gene: TRBJ2-1
d_gene: TRBD1

CDR3nt: TGTGCCAGCAGTTTAATGGGGGGGGATACGCAGTATTTT
CDR3aa: CASSLMGGDTQYF
v_gene: TRBV27
abundance: -
j_gene: TRBJ2-3
d_gene: TRBD2

CDR3nt: TGTGCCAGCAGCCCAACCGACAGGGTTGGGGAAAAACTGTTTTTT
CDR3aa: CASSPTDRVGEKLFF
v_gene: TRBV4-2
abundance: -
j_gene: TRBJ1-4
d_gene: TRBD1

CDR3nt: TGTGCCAGCAGTGTGACGCGGATGGGGAAACTGTTTTTT
CDR3aa: CASSVTRMGKLFF
v_gene: TRBV12-3/TRBV12-4
abundance: -
j_gene: TRBJ1-4
d_gene: -

CDR3nt: TGTGCCAGCAGACCTACCGGGACTAGCGGGAGAGTTGGCGGCGACGAGCAGTACTTC
CDR3aa: CASRPTGTSGRVGGDEQYF
v_gene: TRBV12-3/TRBV12-4
abundance: -
j_gene: TRBJ2-7
d_gene: TRBD2

CDR3nt: TGTGCCAGCAGCCAGCACCTTCTAGCGGAGGATAGCACAGATACGCAGTATTTT
CDR3aa: CASSQHLLAEDSTDTQYF
v_gene: TRBV14
abundance: -
j_gene: TRBJ2-3
d_gene: TRBD2

CDR3nt: TGTGCCAGCAGTTTTTTCCTCGACGGACTCAATCAGCCCCAGCATTTT
CDR3aa: CASSFFLDGLNQPQHF
v_gene: TRBV28
abundance: -
j_gene: TRBJ1-5
d_gene: -

CDR3nt: TGTGCCAGCAGATTACCGAGCGGGAGGAGGAATGAGCAGTTCTTC
CDR3aa: CASRLPSGRRNEQFF
v_gene: TRBV11-2
abundance: -
j_gene: TRBJ2-1
d_gene: TRBD2

CDR3nt: TGTGCCAGCAGCCCTACCCGTGGCAGGGGAGCTTTCTTT
CDR3aa: CASSPTRGRGAFF
v_gene: TRBV27
abundance: -
j_gene: TRBJ1-1
d_gene: -

CDR3nt: TGTGCCAGCAGTTCCATCCAACGGGAACAAGAGACCCAGTACTTC
CDR3aa: CASSSIQREQETQYF
v_gene: TRBV28
abundance: once
j_gene: TRBJ2-5
d_gene: -

CDR3nt: TGCAGCGTTGGAATCCGGGGGTACGAGCAGTACTTC
CDR3aa: CSVGIRGYEQYF
v_gene: TRBV29-1
abundance: -
j_gene: TRBJ2-7
d_gene: -

CDR3nt: TGCAGCGCTGTCCCCCGGACAGGTTCATACGAGCAGTACTTC
CDR3aa: CSAVPRTGSYEQYF
v_gene: TRBV29-1
abundance: -
j_gene: TRBJ2-7
d_gene: TRBD1

CDR3nt: TGTGCCAGCAGTCAAATTTCAGGGGGCCGAGCTTTCTTT
CDR3aa: CASSQISGGRAFF
v_gene: TRBV28
abundance: once
j_gene: TRBJ1-1
d_gene: TRBD1

CDR3nt: TGTGCCAGCAGCTTCATGTCTGCGGGGGATGAGCAGTTCTTC
CDR3aa: CASSFMSAGDEQFF
v_gene: TRBV7-3
abundance: -
j_gene: TRBJ2-1
d_gene: TRBD2

CDR3nt: TGTGCCAGCAGCTTAGCACGAGGGAGCGGCGATGAGCAGTTCTTC
CDR3aa: CASSLARGSGDEQFF
v_gene: TRBV7-9
abundance: -
j_gene: TRBJ2-1
d_gene: -

CDR3nt: TGTGCCAGCAGCCTACCAAGGTCTTCTAACGATGAGCAGTTCTTC
CDR3aa: CASSLPRSSNDEQFF
v_gene: TRBV7-9
abundance: -
j_gene: TRBJ2-1
d_gene: -

CDR3nt: TGTGCCAGTAGTATAGATGGGGAATCTGAAGCTTTCTTT
CDR3aa: CASSIDGESEAFF
v_gene: TRBV19
abundance: -
j_gene: TRBJ1-1
d_gene: -

CDR3nt: TGTGCCAGCGGCAGGGCGATGAACACTGAAGCTTTCTTT
CDR3aa: CASGRAMNTEAFF
v_gene: TRBV28
abundance: -
j_gene: TRBJ1-1
d_gene: -

CDR3nt: TGTGCCAGCAGTTACTCGGGACTAGCCGAGCAGTACTTC
CDR3aa: CASSYSGLAEQYF
v_gene: TRBV6-5
abundance: -
j_gene: TRBJ2-7
d_gene: TRBD2

CDR3nt: TGTGCCAGCAGCGTGACAGGAATAAAGGATGAGCAGTTCTTC
CDR3aa: CASSVTGIKDEQFF
v_gene: TRBV9
abundance: -
j_gene: TRBJ2-1
d_gene: -

CDR3nt: TGCGCCAGCAGTCAACTCGGGGGAGGGCAAAATGAAAAACTGTTTTTT
CDR3aa: CASSQLGGGQNEKLFF
v_gene: TRBV23-1
abundance: -
j_gene: TRBJ1-4
d_gene: -

CDR3nt: TGTGCCAGTAGACAACAGGGGACCGCCTACGAGCAGTACTTC
CDR3aa: CASRQQGTAYEQYF
v_gene: TRBV19
abundance: -
j_gene: TRBJ2-7
d_gene: TRBD1

CDR3nt: TGTGCCAGCAGCTCGCGACGAGACGCTGGAAACACCATATATTTT
CDR3aa: CASSSRRDAGNTIYF
v_gene: TRBV7-6
abundance: -
j_gene: TRBJ1-3
d_gene: -

CDR3nt: TGTGCCAGCGGGGGACATCCCCAGCATTTT
CDR3aa: CASGGHPQHF
v_gene: TRBV6-1
abundance: few
j_gene: TRBJ1-5
d_gene: -

CDR3nt: TGTGCCAGCAGTATATTCGGGGCGGGAAGACGTGGTAGAGATACGCAGTATTTT
CDR3aa: CASSIFGAGRRGRDTQYF
v_gene: TRBV5-4
abundance: -
j_gene: TRBJ2-3
d_gene: -

CDR3nt: TGCAGCGTTGGACTGGCAAACTACAATGAGCAGTTCTTC
CDR3aa: CSVGLANYNEQFF
v_gene: TRBV29-1
abundance: -
j_gene: TRBJ2-1
d_gene: -

CDR3nt: TGTGCCAGCAGTTTAAGCAGAGGAATCCTAACTGAAGCTTTCTTT
CDR3aa: CASSLSRGILTEAFF
v_gene: TRBV27
abundance: -
j_gene: TRBJ1-1
d_gene: -

CDR3nt: TGTGCCAGCACTGACCAGGGACCCCTTGGGGAGCAGTACTTC
CDR3aa: CASTDQGPLGEQYF
v_gene: TRBV6-5
abundance: -
j_gene: TRBJ2-7
d_gene: -

CDR3nt: TGTGCCAGCAGTAGTTTCAATGAGCAGTTCTTC
CDR3aa: CASSSFNEQFF
v_gene: TRBV12-3/TRBV12-4
abundance: few
j_gene: TRBJ2-1
d_gene: -

CDR3nt: TGTGCCAGCAGCGTTGGGGGGTCAAAGAGAGAGACCCAGTACTTC
CDR3aa: CASSVGGSKRETQYF
v_gene: TRBV9
abundance: -
j_gene: TRBJ2-5
d_gene: -

CDR3nt: TGTGCCAGCAGCTCTTCTGCCACACCAGGGGAAGATAGGAAGACCCAGTACTTC
CDR3aa: CASSSSATPGEDRKTQYF
v_gene: TRBV5-5
abundance: few
j_gene: TRBJ2-5
d_gene: -

CDR3nt: TGTGCCAGCAGTTACCCAAGACAGGGGACTCTTGAAGCTTTCTTT
CDR3aa: CASSYPRQGTLEAFF
v_gene: TRBV6-5
abundance: -
j_gene: TRBJ1-1
d_gene: TRBD1